The 12 T cell receptor beta chains presented below share a single source sample, sequenced in a study of T cell responses to AZD1222 COVID-19 vaccine. The protocol was immunoSEQ multiplex PCR, while the TCRdb copy is restricted to in-frame clones and leaves out a portion. Here the sample spans about 160,000 clones, 92% being singletons. Specimen: peripheral blood, collected on day 0 of MenACWY control vaccination. These TCRs come from an adult in good health.

Only one count was recorded for this clone. The chain recombines TRBV7-9 with TRBJ1-2, with D possibly TRBD1 on 6 matching bases. CDR1 is SEHNR and CDR2 is FQNEAQ in the germline V gene (reference sequence). This CDR3 is 15 amino acids long. Trimming shortened V by 5 bases and J by 2 bases, and 15 bases separated the two germline ends. CDR3 coding DNA: TGTGCCAGCAGCCCTCGGACAGCCGAGAACTATGGCTACACCTTC. Protein product: CASSPRTAENYGYTF. Drawing the rest from reference TRBV7-9 and TRBJ1-2, the complete variable domain is DTGVSQNPRHKITKRGQNVTFRCDPISEHNRLYWYRQTLGQGPEFLTYFQNEAQLEKSRLLSDRFSAERPKGSFSTLEIQRTEQGDSAMYLCASSPRTAENYGYTFGSGTRLTVV.

V and J are TRBV7-2 and TRBJ2-7; 8 nucleotides align to TRBD2. Germline CDR1 SGHTA, CDR2 FQGNSA. The CDR3 is made up of 14 amino acids. The V and J ends lost 1 base and 9 bases, in that order; junction bases with no gene match: 8. The CDR3 coding sequence is TGTGCCAGCAGCTTAGATGTCGGGAGGGTCTTGCAGTACTTC. Translating it yields CASSLDVGRVLQYF.

V is TRBV6-5 and J is TRBJ2-1; possible D gene TRBD2, 6 bases. CDR3 length: 15 residues. The germline gives CDR1 MNHEY, CDR2 SVGAGI. V shed 2 bases and J shed 2 bases, with 10 bases lying between them. CDR3 residues: CASSYDSGAYNEQFF. DNA for the CDR3: TGTGCCAGCAGTTACGATAGCGGAGCCTACAATGAGCAGTTCTTC.

Written as DNA, the CDR3 is TGTGCCAGCAGACTTCTGGGGGGCCCTAGCAATGAGCAGTTCTTC. This encodes CASRLLGGPSNEQFF. This chain links TRBV27 with TRBJ2-1, with D possibly called TRBD1 or TRBD2 (6 bases each). Germline V gene sequence: CDR1 MNHEY, CDR2 SMNVEV (reference sequence). Trimming stripped 6 bases from V and 6 bases from J, with 18 bases between. The CDR3 extends over 15 amino acids.

This clone was detected only once. The gene calls are TRBV3-1 (or the pseudogene TRBV3-2) and TRBJ1-2; 7 bases agree with TRBD1. The junction had 10 bases not matched to a gene; V was cut back by 5 bases and J by 4 bases. From germline, CDR1 is LGHDT and CDR2 YNNKEL (reference sequence). The CDR3 is 15 amino acids. The CDR3 DNA sequence: TGTGCCAGCAGCGGGGCGGGCAGGGGGAGCTATGGCTACACCTTC. As protein: CASSGAGRGSYGYTF.

The chain employs TRBV12-3 or TRBV12-4 and TRBJ2-7; D possibly corresponds to TRBD2 (5 bases). The V end lost 6 bases, the J end lost 5 bases, and 11 bases lay between the germline ends. The CDR3 contains 12 residues. The CDR3 is CASSLGLDEQYF. For the CDR3, the DNA is TGTGCCAGCAGCCTCGGACTGGACGAGCAGTACTTC.

This rearrangement joins TRBV9 to TRBJ2-2; D is ambiguous. CDR3 size: 15 residues. Trimming pared 3 bases from V and 0 bases from J, leaving 9 bases between. Germline CDR1 SGDLS, CDR2 YYNGEE. CDR3 in DNA: TGTGCCAGCAGCGACGGGCCTGCGAACACCGGGGAGCTGTTTTTT. Protein product: CASSDGPANTGELFF.

The V call is TRBV9, the J call TRBJ1-2; TRBD1 agrees at 9 bases. From germline, CDR1 is SGDLS and CDR2 YYNGEE. The trim removed 2 bases at V and 6 bases at J, leaving 11 bases unmatched. The CDR3 extends over 16 amino acids. CDR3 coding DNA: TGTGCCAGCAGCGTGCCGGGACAGGGCATTGCCAATGGCTACACCTTC. Encoded protein: CASSVPGQGIANGYTF.

The chain recombines TRBV19 with TRBJ1-2, with 12 bases identical to TRBD1. CDR1 LNHDA and CDR2 SQIVND come from the germline V gene (reference sequence). With 9 bases clipped from V and 7 bases from J, the junction kept 6 bases outside the gene matches. This CDR3 spans 13 amino acids. CDR3 DNA: TGTGCCAGCAGGGGACAGGGGGCGCTTGGCTACACCTTC. It encodes CASRGQGALGYTF.

The genes are TRBV19 and TRBJ2-1, with a tentative D call TRBD2 (6 bases). Trimming left V 0 bases short and J 10 bases short, with 25 bases between. Germline V lookup: CDR1 LNHDA, CDR2 SQIVND (reference sequence). The CDR3 loop spans 18 amino acids. The CDR3 DNA is TGTGCCAGTAGTATAGATTTCCTCGGGACGGGAGCCGATTGGGAGCAGTTCTTC. It translates to CASSIDFLGTGADWEQFF.

This chain connects TRBV5-4 to TRBJ1-4, with 7 bases aligning to TRBD1. Trimming removed 4 bases from V and 7 bases from J; junction bases left unmatched: 10. Per germline, CDR1 SGHNT and CDR2 YYREEE (reference sequence). The CDR3 contains 15 residues. CDR3 in amino acids: CASSPTGVGGEKLFF. CDR3 coding DNA: TGTGCCAGCAGCCCTACAGGGGTTGGCGGTGAAAAACTGTTTTTT.

The V call is TRBV11-3, the J call TRBJ2-1; 7 bases agree with TRBD2. CDR1 SGHNT and CDR2 YENEEA come from the germline V gene. V shed 1 base and J 9 bases; nucleotides not matched to a gene: 6. The CDR3 has 14 residues. The DNA of the CDR3 is TGTGCCAGCAGCTTAGCGCGGGCTAGCGGTGAGCAGTTCTTC. It translates to CASSLARASGEQFF.